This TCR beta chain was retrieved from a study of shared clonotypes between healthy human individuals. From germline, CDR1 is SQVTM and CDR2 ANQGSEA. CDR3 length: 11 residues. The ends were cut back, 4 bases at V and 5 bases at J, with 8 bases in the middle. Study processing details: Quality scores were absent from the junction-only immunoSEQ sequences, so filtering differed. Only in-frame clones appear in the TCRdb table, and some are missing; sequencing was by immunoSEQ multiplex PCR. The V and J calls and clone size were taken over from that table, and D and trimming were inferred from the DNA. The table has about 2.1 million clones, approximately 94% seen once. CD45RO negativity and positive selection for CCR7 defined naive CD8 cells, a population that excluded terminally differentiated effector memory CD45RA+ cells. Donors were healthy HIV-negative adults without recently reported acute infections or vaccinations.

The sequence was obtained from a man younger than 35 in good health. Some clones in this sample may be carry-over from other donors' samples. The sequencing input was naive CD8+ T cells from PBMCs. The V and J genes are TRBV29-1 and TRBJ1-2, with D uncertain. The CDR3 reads CSVGGVYGYTF. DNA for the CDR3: TGCAGCGTTGGCGGCGTATATGGCTACACCTTC.